These 15 T cell receptor beta chains came from one sample sequenced in a study of T cell changes during pregnancy in multiple sclerosis. Sequencing was performed with immunoSEQ multiplex PCR; in TCRdb, only in-frame clones are kept and a portion is missing. The repertoire has tens of thousands of clones, roughly nine tenths of them found once; the top ten carry approximately 5%. The sequencing used CD8+ T cells from peripheral blood mononuclear cells, collected before pregnancy. These receptors all come from a female donor with multiple sclerosis, enrolled in a pregnancy study.

The genes are TRBV29-1 and TRBJ2-1; 7 nucleotides line up with TRBD2. The CDR3 runs 13 residues. CDR1 and CDR2 (germline): SQVTM, ANQGSEA. Unmatched junction bases numbered 5, after V lost 4 bases and J lost 5 bases. The CDR3 spells CSVGEGPNNEQFF. CDR3 nucleotides: TGCAGCGTTGGGGAGGGTCCTAACAATGAGCAGTTCTTC.

The DNA for the CDR3 is TGTGCCAGCAGTGAGCGGACAGAGAACACTGAAGCTTTCTTT. Translation gives CASSERTENTEAFF. This rearrangement joins TRBV2 to TRBJ1-1; TRBD1 might be the D (6 bases). CDR3 length: 14 amino acids. The germline CDR1 and CDR2 sequences are SNHLY and FYNNEI. Between the trimmed V and J ends, which lost 3 bases and 1 base, there was a span of 9 bases.

The chain combines TRBV29-1 with TRBJ2-7, with D possibly matching TRBD1 (5 bases). This CDR3 comprises 11 residues. The germline V gene encodes CDR1 SQVTM and CDR2 ANQGSEA. Trimming removed 3 bases at V and 3 bases at J, with 6 bases between. CDR3 sequence: CSVDRGYEQYF. The CDR3 coding sequence is TGCAGCGTTGATAGGGGCTACGAGCAGTACTTC.

The V gene is TRBV2, the J gene TRBJ2-3; TRBD2 might be the D (7 bases). Germline CDR1 reads SNHLY; CDR2 reads FYNNEI. Trimming left V 7 bases short and J 0 bases short, with 14 bases between. This CDR3 has 15 amino acids. CDR3: CASTRGGDSTDTQYF. CDR3 DNA: TGTGCCAGCACCCGAGGGGGGGACAGCACAGATACGCAGTATTTT. Based on the CDR3 plus reference TRBV2 and TRBJ2-3, the full variable domain is EPEVTQTPSHQVTQMGQEVILRCVPISNHLYFYWYRQILGQKVEFLVSFYNNEISEKSEIFDDQFSVERPDGSNFTLKIRSTKLEDSAMYFCASTRGGDSTDTQYFGPGTRLTVL.

The chain carries TRBV2 and TRBJ2-5, with 8 bases that match TRBD1. Germline V gene sequence: CDR1 SNHLY, CDR2 FYNNEI. With V trimmed by 7 bases and J by 3 bases, 1 base remained unmatched. This CDR3 comprises 12 residues. The CDR3, as DNA: TGTGCCAGCAAGACAGGGGAAGAGACCCAGTACTTC. Encoded protein: CASKTGEETQYF.

This sequence joins TRBV19 and TRBJ1-4, with D possibly TRBD1 on 6 matching bases. CDR1 and CDR2 (germline): LNHDA, SQIVND (reference sequence). V was shortened by 6 bases and J by 7 bases, with 12 bases between the two germline ends. This CDR3 has 13 amino acids. The CDR3 region has the DNA TGTGCCAGTAGGACAGGTGGCGGTGAAAAACTGTTTTTT. Its protein product is CASRTGGGEKLFF.

This clone was counted between two and nine times. The chain carries TRBV9 and TRBJ2-2, with 8 bases that match TRBD2. J was trimmed by 6 bases and V by 6 bases; bases with no gene match: 4. Germline loops: CDR1 SGDLS, CDR2 YYNGEE. The CDR3 sequence is 13 residues long. The CDR3 DNA sequence: TGTGCCAGCAATGACGGGGGGGCCGGGGAGCTGTTTTTT. It specifies CASNDGGAGELFF.

The rearrangement joins TRBV7-3 to TRBJ2-3; tentatively, D is TRBD1 (6 bases). The CDR3 contains 14 residues. V was shortened by 2 bases and J by 0 bases, with 6 bases between the two germline ends. Germline CDR1 reads SGHTA; CDR2 reads FQGTGA. CDR3 loop: CASSLQGSTDTQYF. CDR3 nucleotides: TGTGCCAGCAGCTTACAGGGGAGCACAGATACGCAGTATTTT.

J is TRBJ1-3 and V is TRBV9; TRBD1 matches at 8 bases. Per germline, CDR1 SGDLS and CDR2 YYNGEE. The CDR3 loop spans 16 amino acids. The V segment lost 4 bases and the J segment 4 bases; nucleotides outside the gene matches: 10. The CDR3 sequence: CASSLTGTGLGNTIYF. For the CDR3, the DNA is TGTGCCAGCAGCCTGACCGGGACAGGCTTGGGAAACACCATATATTTT.

This chain connects TRBV6-5 to TRBJ2-1; D unclear. CDR3 length: 14 amino acids. Per germline, CDR1 MNHEY and CDR2 SVGAGI. V was cut by 6 bases and J by 4 bases, with 13 bases left in between. DNA for the CDR3: TGTGCCAGCAGAATAGAGTTACGTTACAATGAGCAGTTCTTC. This codes for CASRIELRYNEQFF.

This chain uses TRBV9 with TRBJ2-2; 8 positions match TRBD2. CDR1 is SGDLS, CDR2 YYNGEE, per germline. The CDR3 covers 17 residues. The ends lost 3 bases at V and 0 bases at J; junction bases unmatched: 7. The CDR3 sequence is CASSAPQRGPNTGELFF. CDR3 coding DNA: TGTGCCAGCAGCGCACCCCAGCGGGGGCCGAACACCGGGGAGCTGTTTTTT.

The chain employs TRBV19 and TRBJ1-5; a possible D gene is TRBD1 (6 bases). Deletions cut 3 bases from V and 6 bases from J, with 15 bases between. CDR1 and CDR2 (germline): LNHDA, SQIVND (reference sequence). This CDR3 contains 15 residues. The CDR3 bases are TGTGCCAGTAGTATTGGCAGGGACATCAGTCAGCCCCAGCATTTT. Translating it yields CASSIGRDISQPQHF. Full variable domain (outside the CDR3, taken from reference TRBV19 and TRBJ1-5): DGGITQSPKYLFRKEGQNVTLSCEQNLNHDAMYWYRQDPGQGLRLIYYSQIVNDFQKGDIAEGYSVSREKKESFPLTVTSAQKNPTAFYLCASSIGRDISQPQHFGDGTRLSIL.

This clone has just one count. This rearrangement joins TRBV6-4 to TRBJ2-6; perhaps TRBD2 as D (6 bases). The CDR3 loop spans 16 amino acids. Germline V gene sequence: CDR1 MRHNA, CDR2 SNTAGT. Between the trimmed V and J ends, which lost 0 bases and 0 bases, there was a span of 6 bases. The CDR3 loop reads CASSDSSGSGANVLTF. CDR3 DNA sequence: TGTGCCAGCAGTGACTCTAGCGGCTCTGGGGCCAACGTCCTGACTTTC.

The chain links TRBV6-4 to TRBJ2-1, with D possibly TRBD1 on 6 matching bases. CDR3 size: 14 residues. The germline gives CDR1 MRHNA, CDR2 SNTAGT. V lost 3 bases to trimming and J lost 5 bases, with 11 bases between them. The CDR3 DNA reads as TGTGCCAGCAGTGAAGGGGGAGCGAACAATGAGCAGTTCTTC. This sequence encodes CASSEGGANNEQFF.

The chain couples TRBV29-1 to TRBJ1-2, with a possible D match to TRBD1 (5 bases). V was shortened by 7 bases and J by 3 bases, with 18 bases between the two germline ends. The CDR3 covers 14 residues. The V gene's germline CDR1 is SQVTM and CDR2 ANQGSEA. The CDR3 bases are TGCAGCGCCCCACAGGCGTCCCTCGACTATGGCTACACCTTC. This gives the protein CSAPQASLDYGYTF.